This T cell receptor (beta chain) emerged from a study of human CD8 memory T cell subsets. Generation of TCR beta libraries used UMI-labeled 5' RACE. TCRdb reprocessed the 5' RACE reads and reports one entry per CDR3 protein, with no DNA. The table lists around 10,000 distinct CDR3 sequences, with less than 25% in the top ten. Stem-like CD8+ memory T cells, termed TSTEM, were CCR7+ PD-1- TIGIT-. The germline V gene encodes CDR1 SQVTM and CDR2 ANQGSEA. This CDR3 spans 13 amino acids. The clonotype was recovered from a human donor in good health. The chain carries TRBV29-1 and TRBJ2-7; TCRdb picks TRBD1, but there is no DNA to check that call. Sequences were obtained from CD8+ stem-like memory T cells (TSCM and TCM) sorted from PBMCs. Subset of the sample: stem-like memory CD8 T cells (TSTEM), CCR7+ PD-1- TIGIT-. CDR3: CSVVWDGTYEQYF.